This T cell receptor (beta chain) was sequenced for a study of vaccination and CD4 T cells after COVID-19. Study information: There were six male and four female convalescents, and two of them were Hispanic. Each post-COVID sample was drawn after diagnosis, and the median interval was approximately 100 days (range 35 to 161). Timing of post-vaccine sample collection was a median around 75 days after dose two, with a range of 14 to 241.

Germline V lookup: CDR1 DFQATT, CDR2 SNEGSKA (reference sequence). The CDR3 consists of 14 residues. V was trimmed by 6 bases and J by 1 base, leaving 15 bases between them. This clonotype occurred a few times. Its antigen is undetermined. Cultured CD4+ T-cell DNA underwent Oncomine TCR Beta short-read sequencing. Genomic DNA was isolated from CD4+ T cells that had been cultured. TCRdb re-called the PCR reads through MiXCR, storing one row per CDR3 protein. Found here are 9,500 or so distinct CDR3 sequences, about 30% of them singletons; the top ten hold 13%. Specified treatment: roughly ten-day PBMC culture with coronavirus spike peptide pools or control peptides (ViraFEST assay). During the years 2011-2018, before the COVID-19 pandemic, the unexposed donor's CD4+ T cells were collected. Unexposed donors' CD4+ T cells were tested against SARS-CoV-2 S/N and four cold-coronavirus spikes when cell numbers allowed.

The specimen sequenced was CD4+ T cells from blood, cultured in vitro. The gene calls are TRBV20-1 and TRBJ1-2; D is possibly TRBD1 (6 bases). The TCR was taken from a human donor in good health. The CDR3 DNA sequence: TGCAGTGCACCAGACAGGACTAATAACTATGGCTACACCTTC. Translation gives CSAPDRTNNYGYTF.